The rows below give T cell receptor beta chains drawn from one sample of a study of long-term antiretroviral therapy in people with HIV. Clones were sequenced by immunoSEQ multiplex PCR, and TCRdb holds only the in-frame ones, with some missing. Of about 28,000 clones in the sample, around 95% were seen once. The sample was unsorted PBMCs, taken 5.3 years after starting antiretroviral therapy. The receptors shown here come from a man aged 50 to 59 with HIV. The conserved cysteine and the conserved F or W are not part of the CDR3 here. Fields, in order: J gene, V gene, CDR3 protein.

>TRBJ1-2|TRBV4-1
ASSQQRDLNGYT
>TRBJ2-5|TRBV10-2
ASSESRWQRQQETQY
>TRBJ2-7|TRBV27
ASSATGPAYEQY
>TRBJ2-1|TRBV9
ASSAGTSGGSYNEQF
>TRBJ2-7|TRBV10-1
ASSEGAGEQY
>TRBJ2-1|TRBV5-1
ASSAGNEQF
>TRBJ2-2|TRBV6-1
ASSGYRGWAGELF
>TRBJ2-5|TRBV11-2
ASSFQEGRETQY
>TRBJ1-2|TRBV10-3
AIRTTGDATGYT
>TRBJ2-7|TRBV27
ASRPRDRPLNEQY
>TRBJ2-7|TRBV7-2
ASSLVAGTSGNYEQY
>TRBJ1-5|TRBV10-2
ASSGTGINNQPQH
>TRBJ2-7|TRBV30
AWSVAGGDEQY
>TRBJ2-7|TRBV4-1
ASSQGVTELYEQY
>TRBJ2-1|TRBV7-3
ASSYASGGEVGGEQF
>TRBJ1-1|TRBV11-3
ASSFSSSEPF
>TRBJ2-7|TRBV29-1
SAGRQFYEQY
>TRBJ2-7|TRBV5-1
ASSSSGGGYEQY
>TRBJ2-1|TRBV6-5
ASKEYNEQF
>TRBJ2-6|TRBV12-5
ASGLGQGTGANVLT